The sequence of this T cell receptor (beta chain) was determined in a study of T cell changes during pregnancy in multiple sclerosis. Trimming removed 4 bases from V and 7 bases from J, with 20 bases in between. Germline CDR1 SEHNR, CDR2 FQNEAQ (reference sequence). The CDR3 spans 16 residues. The data were produced by immunoSEQ multiplex PCR, yet TCRdb's version contains in-frame clones alone and is incomplete. The repertoire holds roughly 39,000 clones, 75% to 95% seen once, with roughly an eighth in the top ten. The sequence was obtained from a female donor with multiple sclerosis, enrolled in a pregnancy study. V is TRBV7-9 and J is TRBJ1-5; D is uncertain. The source material was CD8+ T cells from peripheral blood mononuclear cells, sampled after pregnancy. CDR3 loop: CASSSNLRAPEQPQHF. The CDR3 bases are TGTGCCAGCAGCTCGAATCTTAGAGCGCCGGAGCAGCCCCAGCATTTT.